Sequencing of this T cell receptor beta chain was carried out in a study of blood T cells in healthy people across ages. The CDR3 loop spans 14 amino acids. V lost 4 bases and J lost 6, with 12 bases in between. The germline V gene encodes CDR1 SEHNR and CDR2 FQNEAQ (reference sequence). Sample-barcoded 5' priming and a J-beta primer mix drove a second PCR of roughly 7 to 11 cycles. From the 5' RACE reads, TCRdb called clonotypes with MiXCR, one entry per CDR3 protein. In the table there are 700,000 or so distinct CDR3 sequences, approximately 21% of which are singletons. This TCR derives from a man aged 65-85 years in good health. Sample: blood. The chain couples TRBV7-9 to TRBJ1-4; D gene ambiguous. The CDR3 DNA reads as TGTGCCAGCAGCTCCGACAATCGACATGAAAAACTGTTTTTT. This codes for CASSSDNRHEKLFF.